One sample yielded the 23 T cell receptor beta chains listed below, sequenced in a study of blood T cell repertoires in COVID-19. The data were produced by immunoSEQ multiplex PCR, yet TCRdb's version contains in-frame clones alone and is incomplete. The data hold some 250,000 clones, with roughly 84% observed a single time. Sequencing was carried out using peripheral blood. These receptors came from a woman aged 18 to 35 with acute or convalescent COVID-19.

This chain links TRBV25-1 with TRBJ2-3; 9 positions agree with TRBD1. This CDR3 is 16 amino acids long. CDR1 MGHDK and CDR2 SYGVNS come from the germline V gene. Unmatched junction bases numbered 6, after V lost 3 bases and J lost 2 bases. The CDR3 DNA reads TGTGCCAGCAGTGACCGGGACAGGGAGATCACAGATACGCAGTATTTT. It yields the protein CASSDRDREITDTQYF. Combining the CDR3 with reference TRBV25-1 and TRBJ2-3 gives the whole variable domain EADIYQTPRYLVIGTGKKITLECSQTMGHDKMYWYQQDPGMELHLIHYSYGVNSTEKGDLSSESTVSRIRTEHFPLTLESARPSHTSQYLCASSDRDREITDTQYFGPGTRLTVL.

This chain uses TRBV11-2 with TRBJ2-3; the match to TRBD1 covers 7 bases. J was trimmed by 2 bases and V by 1 base; bases with no gene match: 12. CDR3 length: 18 amino acids. CDR1 and CDR2 from the germline V gene are SGHAT and FQNNGV. CDR3 sequence: CASSLVGTGVSATDTQYF. CDR3 sequence (DNA): TGTGCCAGCAGCTTAGTTGGTACAGGGGTTTCGGCCACAGATACGCAGTATTTT. Supplemented by reference TRBV11-2 and TRBJ2-3, the full variable domain reads EAGVAQSPRYKIIEKRQSVAFWCNPISGHATLYWYQQILGQGPKLLIQFQNNGVVDDSQLPKDRFSAERLKGVDSTLKIQPAKLEDSAVYLCASSLVGTGVSATDTQYFGPGTRLTVL.

V usage is TRBV9 and J usage is TRBJ2-7, with TRBD1 identical over 7 bases. V was pared by 0 bases and J by 0 bases, with 6 bases of the junction left unmatched. Germline V gives CDR1 SGDLS, CDR2 YYNGEE. This CDR3 has 16 residues. In DNA form, the CDR3 reads TGTGCCAGCAGCGTAGGAGGGACAGCGTCCTCCTACGAGCAGTACTTC. Translated, it gives CASSVGGTASSYEQYF.

The rearrangement joins TRBV7-3 to TRBJ2-3; perhaps TRBD2 as D (5 bases). Germline V lookup: CDR1 SGHTA, CDR2 FQGTGA. V gave up 2 bases and J gave up 2 bases, with 14 bases separating them. CDR3 length: 16 residues. DNA for the CDR3: TGTGCCAGCAGCTTAGGCGGGTTGGGTACCACAGATACGCAGTATTTT. This translates into CASSLGGLGTTDTQYF.

V is TRBV7-2 and J is TRBJ1-3; possible D gene TRBD1, 6 bases. The CDR3 has 17 residues. V shed 1 base and J shed 1 base, with 14 bases lying between them. Looked up from germline, CDR1 is SGHTA and CDR2 is FQGNSA. CDR3 sequence reads: CASSLGPQGLSGNTIYF. The CDR3 nucleotides are TGTGCCAGCAGCTTAGGCCCCCAGGGGTTGTCTGGAAACACCATATATTTT.

This clone was recorded only once. V and J are TRBV15 and TRBJ1-4; TRBD1 agrees at 10 bases. The CDR3 consists of 16 residues. V was clipped by 1 base and J by 7 bases; unmatched bases: 6. Germline CDR1 is LNHNV and CDR2 is YYDKDF (reference sequence). The CDR3 coding sequence is TGTGCCACCAGCAGAGGCGGGACAGGGGAGCGTGAAAAACTGTTTTTT. Translating it yields CATSRGGTGEREKLFF. Filled out from reference TRBV15 and TRBJ1-4, the complete variable domain reads DAMVIQNPRYQVTQFGKPVTLSCSQTLNHNVMYWYQQKSSQAPKLLFHYYDKDFNNEADTPDNFQSRRPNTSFCFLDIRSPGLGDTAMYLCATSRGGTGEREKLFFGSGTQLSVL.

The chain employs TRBV12-5 and TRBJ2-1; D call uncertain. CDR3 size: 11 residues. Trimming took off 5 bases at V and 14 bases at J, with 13 bases between the two ends. Germline V gene sequence: CDR1 LGHNT, CDR2 FRNRAP. The CDR3 loop is CASGDGYEEFF. The CDR3, as DNA: TGTGCTAGTGGTGACGGGTACGAGGAGTTCTTC.

The V gene is TRBV6-5, the J gene TRBJ2-7; D possibly corresponds to TRBD1 (5 bases). V lost 0 bases to trimming and J lost 3 bases, with 12 bases between them. CDR1 MNHEY and CDR2 SVGAGI come from the germline V gene. The CDR3 has 15 residues. Here the CDR3 reads CASSYSGGQGYEQYF. The CDR3 DNA follows: TGTGCCAGCAGTTACTCGGGCGGACAAGGCTACGAGCAGTACTTC.

The gene calls are TRBV3-1 (or the pseudogene TRBV3-2) and TRBJ2-3; 13 bases match TRBD2. Trimming at V came to 3 bases and at J to 6 bases, leaving 3 bases not matched to a gene. The germline V gene encodes CDR1 LGHDT and CDR2 YNNKEL (reference sequence). This CDR3 region has 15 residues. Written as DNA, the CDR3 is TGTGCCAGCAGCCAGGGGACTAGCGGGACGGATACGCAGTATTTT. Amino acids: CASSQGTSGTDTQYF.

This rearrangement joins TRBV25-1 to TRBJ2-7; D is uncertain. Trimming stripped 4 bases from V and 4 bases from J, with 5 bases between. CDR1 and CDR2 (germline): MGHDK, SYGVNS. CDR3 length: 11 amino acids. The CDR3 reads CASSGLYEQYF. In DNA, the CDR3 is TGTGCCAGCAGTGGTCTGTACGAGCAGTACTTC.

The chain recombines TRBV20-1 with TRBJ1-1; 7 nucleotides align to TRBD1. Germline values: CDR1 DFQATT, CDR2 SNEGSKA (reference sequence). The CDR3 has 13 amino acids. V shed 3 bases and J 4 bases; nucleotides not matched to a gene: 5. Here the CDR3 reads CSASPQGGTEAFF. CDR3 sequence (DNA): TGCAGTGCTAGTCCTCAGGGGGGCACTGAAGCTTTCTTT.

V and J are TRBV7-2 and TRBJ2-4; TRBD2 aligns across 11 bases. The CDR3 sequence is 13 residues long. CDR1 and CDR2 (germline): SGHTA, FQGNSA. J was trimmed by 10 bases and V by 1 base; bases with no gene match: 0. CDR3 in DNA: TGTGCCAGCAGCTTAGGACTAGCGGGAATTCAGTACTTC. As protein: CASSLGLAGIQYF.

V is TRBV28 and J is TRBJ1-2; TRBD1 matches 7 bases. CDR1 and CDR2 from the germline V gene are MDHEN and SYDVKM. J was trimmed by 4 bases and V by 3 bases; bases with no gene match: 5. This CDR3 comprises 14 residues. The CDR3 nucleotides read TGTGCCAGCAGTTTTCCCCGGGACAGCTATGGCTACACCTTC. As protein: CASSFPRDSYGYTF.

Turning to this clone: This sample also contains other DNA sequences that code for the same CDR3. The chain combines TRBV5-4 with TRBJ2-1; TRBD1 aligns across 8 bases. The CDR3 covers 15 residues. CDR1 and CDR2 (germline): SGHNT, YYREEE (reference sequence). Losses at the gene ends were 4 bases for V and 6 bases for J; bases not matched to a gene: 9. CDR3 residues: CASSGGQGALNEQFF. CDR3 bases: TGTGCCAGCAGCGGCGGGCAGGGGGCTCTCAATGAGCAGTTCTTC.

The chain recombines TRBV7-2 with TRBJ1-1; D remains ambiguous. Trimming stripped 1 base from V and 0 bases from J, with 9 bases between. Looked up from germline, CDR1 is SGHTA and CDR2 is FQGNSA. This CDR3 comprises 15 residues. Written as DNA, the CDR3 is TGTGCCAGCAGCTTAGTGGCAGTCATGAACACTGAAGCTTTCTTT. This translates into CASSLVAVMNTEAFF. Using reference TRBV7-2 and TRBJ1-1 for the parts outside the CDR3, the full variable domain is GAGVSQSPSNKVTEKGKDVELRCDPISGHTALYWYRQSLGQGLEFLIYFQGNSAPDKSGLPSDRFSAERTGGSVSTLTIQRTQQEDSAVYLCASSLVAVMNTEAFFGQGTRLTVV.

The rearrangement uses TRBV21-1 and TRBJ2-2; the table's D call TRBD1 went unverified against the DNA. TRBV21-1 constitutes a pseudogene. The CDR3 spans 18 residues. The DNA for the CDR3 is TGTGCCAGCAGCGCCCGCCCGGCCGGGACACAGAACACCGGGGAGCTGTTTTTT. Its translation: CASSARPAGTQNTGELFF.

The chain links TRBV4-3 to TRBJ1-1; D is unclear. Germline V gene lookup returns CDR1 LGHNA and CDR2 YSLEER. The CDR3 spans 14 residues. The ends were cut back, 0 bases at V and 4 bases at J, with 9 bases in the middle. This CDR3 reads CASSQDRPGTEAFF. The CDR3, as DNA: TGCGCCAGCAGCCAAGATCGGCCGGGCACTGAAGCTTTCTTT.

V and J are TRBV11-2 and TRBJ1-1; D uncertain. This CDR3 region has 13 residues. Looked up from germline, CDR1 is SGHAT and CDR2 is FQNNGV. V lost 1 base and J lost 7, with 10 bases in between. CDR3 sequence (DNA): TGTGCCAGCAGCTTAGGCCCCCAGGTTGAAGCTTTCTTT. This encodes CASSLGPQVEAFF.

The chain recombines TRBV3-1 (or the pseudogene TRBV3-2) with TRBJ2-3; 11 bases match TRBD2. Germline loops: CDR1 LGHDT, CDR2 YNNKEL (reference sequence). CDR3 length: 15 amino acids. The J segment lost 2 bases and the V segment lost 6 bases, leaving 4 bases of the junction unmatched. This CDR3 is CASSPGLADTDTQYF. Written as DNA, the CDR3 is TGTGCCAGCAGTCCGGGACTAGCGGACACAGATACGCAGTATTTT.

J is TRBJ1-2 and V is TRBV27; D is possibly TRBD1 (6 bases). The CDR3 sequence is 17 residues long. V was cut by 2 bases and J by 7 bases, with 23 bases left in between. In germline, CDR1 is MNHEY, CDR2 SMNVEV (reference sequence). CDR3 sequence reads: CASSLMTPRDTNAGYTF. CDR3 nucleotide sequence: TGTGCCAGCAGTTTAATGACCCCCCGGGACACCAACGCTGGCTACACCTTC.

The rearrangement joins TRBV3-1 (or the pseudogene TRBV3-2) to TRBJ2-1; D possibly corresponds to TRBD2 (6 bases). Germline CDR1 and CDR2: LGHDT and YNNKEL (reference sequence). Deletions cut 2 bases from V and 7 bases from J, with 12 bases between. CDR3 size: 14 residues. The CDR3, as DNA: TGTGCCAGCAGCCAAACCCCAGGGAGGAATGAGCAGTTCTTC. Its translation: CASSQTPGRNEQFF.

This chain links TRBV11-2 with TRBJ2-7; TRBD1 might be the D (6 bases). Trimming removed 2 bases from V and 4 bases from J, with 18 bases in between. The CDR3 has 16 amino acids. The germline V gene has CDR1 SGHAT and CDR2 FQNNGV. CDR3 coding DNA: TGTGCCAGCAGCTTACGGATGGACAGTTATTCTTACGAGCAGTACTTC. The encoded protein is CASSLRMDSYSYEQYF.

The V call is TRBV6-5, the J call TRBJ1-1; D ambiguous. The CDR3 runs 14 residues. CDR1 MNHEY and CDR2 SVGAGI come from the germline V gene. Trimming took off 5 bases at V and 4 bases at J, with 14 bases between the two ends. DNA for the CDR3: TGTGCCAGCAGTCAGGTTCACGGGAGCACTGAAGCTTTCTTT. Protein product: CASSQVHGSTEAFF.